The entry below gives a single T cell receptor (beta chain) sequence along with its context. No antigen is known for it. The sample belongs to a study of T-cell reconstitution after alpha-beta-depleted transplantation in children. Study outcomes and limitations: The origin of high day-60 TCRbeta diversity in some patients lay in surviving recipient T cells and thymic progenitors. Expanded clones from the graft, numbering several hundred, reportedly supplied alpha-beta T cells about two months after transplant. Fresh T-cell production supplied most of the T-cell counts and diversity seen one year after transplant.

Unique molecular identifiers were used in preparing the TCRbeta library. One entry per CDR3 protein results from TCRdb running MiXCR on the PCR reads. The data show hundreds of thousands of distinct CDR3 sequences, over 10% seen once. CDR1 is SEHNR, CDR2 FQNEAQ, per germline (reference sequence). CDR3 length: 16 amino acids. Deletions cut 1 base from V and 4 bases from J, with 14 bases between. The V gene is TRBV7-9, the J gene TRBJ2-1, with a weak D call TRBD2 (6 bases). Here the sequenced sample was PBMCs, mostly from graft donor cells, taken 360 days after TCRalphabeta/CD19-depleted stem cell transplant. This clonotype was obtained from a male patient under 18 who had a stem cell transplant for acute myeloid leukemia, so the T cells may come from the graft donor. CDR3 in amino acids: CASSLVWTGRYNEQFF. CDR3 nucleotide sequence: TGTGCCAGCAGCTTAGTGTGGACCGGGAGATACAATGAGCAGTTCTTC.